This T cell receptor (beta chain) comes out of a study of T cells in Graves' hyperthyroidism and ophthalmopathy. Study observations and caveats: Patients with ophthalmopathy were separated from those with stable hyperthyroidism by a 13 V-J model. Most thyroid clonotypes expanded above 0.001 were also detected in blood.

The CDR3 spans 17 residues. Germline CDR1 is SGHVS and CDR2 is FNYEAQ. V lost 0 bases, J lost 0 bases, and 2 bases stayed unmatched. Amplified TCR beta CDR3 regions derived from RNA transcripts. The primer set for the first-round RT-PCR of the TCR CDR3 was HTBI. MiXCR, run by TCRdb on the multiplex PCR reads, gives a single entry per CDR3 protein. Here the sample spans 600,000 to 750,000 distinct CDR3 sequences, approximately 15% being singletons. Notes on this clonotype: What it binds is unknown.

Newly diagnosed hyperthyroidism patients aged 18 to 65 years had disease lasting under 2 months. Any patient presenting with uncontrolled infection, other autoimmune disease, pregnancy or lactation was left out. The sequence came from a man aged 50-59 years with Graves' hyperthyroidism. V usage is TRBV7-6 and J usage is TRBJ1-4; 9 nucleotides line up with TRBD1. The sequencing sample was made of blood. For the CDR3, the DNA is TGTGCCAGCAGCTTAGCGGGACAGGGCTCAACTAATGAAAAACTGTTTTTT. Its translation is CASSLAGQGSTNEKLFF.